The 28 T cell receptor beta chains below come from one sample, sequenced in a study of blood T cells in healthy people across ages. Together with a sample-barcoded 5' primer, a J-beta primer mix was included in a second PCR lasting roughly 6 to 12 cycles. TCRdb used MiXCR to reprocess the 5' RACE reads, holding one entry per CDR3 protein. The table records approximately 780,000 distinct CDR3 sequences, more than 25% of them present only once. These sequences were also reported in another study, on T cells of mothers and their children.

The specimen was blood. These receptors were taken from a boy under 18 in good health.

Of note for this clonotype: At one end the junction does not follow the germline gene, possibly because of a read error. V gene TRBV12-3 or TRBV12-4 combines with J gene TRBJ1-5; D remains unclear. The CDR3 consists of 14 residues. The CDR3 reads CAGSLSSSNQPQHF. The CDR3, as DNA: TGTGCCGGCAGTTTATCGAGTAGCAATCAGCCCCAGCATTTT.

In its sample, this clonotype was seen a few times. This chain joins TRBV7-9 and TRBJ2-5; 7 bases agree with TRBD2. Germline CDR1 is SEHNR and CDR2 is FQNEAQ (reference sequence). J gave up 1 base and V 5 bases, and 7 bases lay outside the gene matches. CDR3 length equals 15 residues. CDR3 residues: CASSTGAGPQETQYF. CDR3 nucleotide sequence: TGTGCCAGCAGCACCGGAGCGGGGCCCCAAGAGACCCAGTACTTC. The entire variable domain, with the rest obtained from reference TRBV7-9 and TRBJ2-5, is as follows: DTGVSQNPRHKITKRGQNVTFRCDPISEHNRLYWYRQTLGQGPEFLTYFQNEAQLEKSRLLSDRFSAERPKGSFSTLEIQRTEQGDSAMYLCASSTGAGPQETQYFGPGTRLLVL.

The chain uses TRBV2 and TRBJ1-1, with no clear D. Germline CDR1 is SNHLY and CDR2 is FYNNEI. This CDR3 is 13 amino acids long. Between the trimmed V and J ends, which lost 1 base and 4 bases, there was a span of 7 bases. The CDR3 bases are TGTGCCAGCAGTGAAGAGGGCGGCACTGAAGCTTTCTTT. Protein sequence: CASSEEGGTEAFF.

This clonotype has only a few counts. This chain joins TRBV5-1 and TRBJ2-7; D is ambiguous. The V and J ends lost 4 bases and 3 bases respectively, with 8 bases between them. The CDR3 extends over 12 amino acids. Germline V gene data show CDR1 as SGHRS and CDR2 as YFSETQ. As DNA, the CDR3 is TGCGCCAGCAGCCTTCCCAACTACGAGCAGTACTTC. It is translated as CASSLPNYEQYF.

This clonotype came up a few times. The gene calls are TRBV2 and TRBJ1-1; no definite D call. This CDR3 spans 13 amino acids. V was trimmed by 6 bases and J by 0 bases, leaving 8 bases between them. CDR1 SNHLY and CDR2 FYNNEI come from the germline V gene. The CDR3: CASSHAVNTEAFF. In DNA, the CDR3 is TGTGCCAGCAGCCACGCAGTGAACACTGAAGCTTTCTTT.

There are a few counts of this clonotype. The DNA of the CDR3 is TGTGCCAGCAGTGACACGGGACCGTACAATGAGCAGTTCTTC. Encoded protein: CASSDTGPYNEQFF. The chain joins TRBV25-1 to TRBJ2-1, with D perhaps TRBD1 or TRBD2 (5 bases each). V lost 3 bases to trimming and J lost 4 bases, with 10 bases between them. The CDR3 runs 14 residues. The V gene's germline CDR1 is MGHDK and CDR2 SYGVNS.

This clonotype was seen repeatedly, ten times or more. One junction end disagrees with the germline gene, perhaps due to a read error. In DNA, the CDR3 is TGTGCCAGCAGCTTAGGGCTTAGCTCCTACAATGAGCAGTTCTTC. Encoded protein: CASSLGLSSYNEQFF. The chain has TRBV5-1 and TRBJ2-1; D gene uncertain. The CDR3 has 15 residues. CDR1 is SGHRS and CDR2 is YFSETQ in the germline V gene.

This chain connects TRBV27 to TRBJ2-5; D remains ambiguous. CDR3 length: 14 amino acids. Trimming stripped 0 bases from V and 7 bases from J, with 12 bases between. CDR1 is MNHEY, CDR2 SMNVEV, per germline (reference sequence). The DNA for the CDR3 is TGTGCCAGCAGTTTATCCCTCGGGTCGGGGACCCAGTACTTC. Translation: CASSLSLGSGTQYF.

The rearrangement links TRBV27 to TRBJ2-4; D is perhaps TRBD1 (5 bases). The CDR3 is made up of 14 amino acids. Germline-derived CDR1 and CDR2 are MNHEY and SMNVEV (reference sequence). V lost 3 bases and J lost 7, with 13 bases in between. The CDR3 DNA reads TGTGCCAGCAGTTTGTTTGGGGCTCAGAACATTCAGTACTTC. Protein sequence: CASSLFGAQNIQYF.

The V and J genes are TRBV7-6 and TRBJ1-4; D not resolved. The CDR3 loop spans 16 amino acids. Germline V gene sequence: CDR1 SGHVS, CDR2 FNYEAQ. Deletions cut 10 bases from V and 0 bases from J, with 18 bases between. CDR3 bases: TGTGCCACCAACAACCTCGGAGACGCAACTAATGAAAAACTGTTTTTT. It encodes CATNNLGDATNEKLFF. Drawing the rest from reference TRBV7-6 and TRBJ1-4, the complete variable domain is GAGVSQSPRYKVTKRGQDVALRCDPISGHVSLYWYRQALGQGPEFLTYFNYEAQQDKSGLPNDRFSAERPEGSISTLTIQRTEQRDSAMYRCATNNLGDATNEKLFFGSGTQLSVL.

This clonotype was observed a few times. This likely comes from a read error, as the CDR3 has no conserved phenylalanine or tryptophan at its end. The chain couples TRBV6-1 to TRBJ2-5; 7 bases are shared with TRBD1. TRBJ2-7 explains the end of the DNA better; the J call may be wrong. The CDR3 loop spans 16 amino acids. The germline CDR1 and CDR2 sequences are MNHNS and SASEGT. The chain's CDR3 is CASSESRDSFPYEQYL. The CDR3 nucleotides are TGTGCCAGCAGTGAGTCACGGGACAGCTTCCCCTACGAGCAGTACCTC.

This clonotype came up a few times. This sequence joins TRBV2 and TRBJ2-5; 10 bases map to TRBD1. Losses at the gene ends were 5 bases for V and 4 bases for J; bases not matched to a gene: 10. CDR1 SNHLY and CDR2 FYNNEI come from the germline V gene. CDR3 length: 16 residues. The CDR3 DNA sequence: TGTGCCAGCAGTTTTGAACCGGGACAGGGGACAGAGACCCAGTACTTC. Its protein is CASSFEPGQGTETQYF.

This clonotype showed up many times. At one boundary the junction diverges from the germline segment, which might be a read error. This chain joins TRBV6-1 and TRBJ1-5; D is perhaps TRBD1 (6 bases). Germline V CDR1 and CDR2: MNHNS, SASEGT. This CDR3 spans 15 amino acids. The CDR3 loop is CASSEGGYSNQPQHF. CDR3 DNA sequence: TGCGCCAGCAGTGAAGGGGGGTATAGCAATCAGCCCCAGCATTTT.

The chain joins TRBV28 to TRBJ2-3; D unresolved. V lost 1 base and J lost 0, with 11 bases in between. Germline V gene sequence: CDR1 MDHEN, CDR2 SYDVKM. This CDR3 has 16 residues. CDR3 sequence: CASSLYGVVSTDTQYF. CDR3 nucleotide sequence: TGTGCCAGCAGTTTATATGGGGTTGTGAGCACAGATACGCAGTATTTT. The full variable domain, with the rest looked up from reference TRBV28 and TRBJ2-3, is DVKVTQSSRYLVKRTGEKVFLECVQDMDHENMFWYRQDPGLGLRLIYFSYDVKMKEKGDIPEGYSVSREKKERFSLILESASTNQTSMYLCASSLYGVVSTDTQYFGPGTRLTVL.

The V and J genes are TRBV30 and TRBJ2-5; D is unresolved. Germline values: CDR1 GTSNPN, CDR2 SVGIG (reference sequence). The CDR3 spans 12 residues. Trimming took off 2 bases at V and 2 bases at J, with 6 bases between the two ends. The CDR3 bases are TGTGCCTGGAGTCTAACGCAAGAGACCCAGTACTTC. Residues: CAWSLTQETQYF.

The chain recombines TRBV2 with TRBJ1-2; no clear D. V lost 6 bases to trimming and J lost 8 bases, with 13 bases between them. Germline V gives CDR1 SNHLY, CDR2 FYNNEI. The CDR3 runs 12 residues. CDR3 in amino acids: CASSAVYEGYTF. CDR3 in DNA: TGTGCCAGCAGCGCGGTGTATGAAGGCTACACCTTC.

Ten or more counts support this clonotype. The gene calls are TRBV29-1 and TRBJ2-5, with D possibly matching TRBD1 (5 bases). There are 13 residues in the CDR3. Germline V lookup: CDR1 SQVTM, CDR2 ANQGSEA. The V end was cut by 4 bases, the J end by 1 base, with 10 bases between. CDR3 DNA sequence: TGCAGCGTTGTTAGGGGCGGCCAAGAGACCCAGTACTTC. Translation gives CSVVRGGQETQYF.

This chain uses TRBV13 with TRBJ2-3; 12 bases match TRBD1. V lost 5 bases to trimming and J lost 7 bases; unmatched junction nucleotides: 7. The CDR3 is made up of 15 amino acids. Germline V gene data show CDR1 as PRHDT and CDR2 as FYEKMQ (reference sequence). As DNA, the CDR3 is TGTGCCAGCAGCCTCCGGGACAGGGGGCGGAATACGCAGTATTTT. Its protein product is CASSLRDRGRNTQYF.

This clonotype was recorded a few times. This sequence joins TRBV12-3 or TRBV12-4 and TRBJ2-3, with TRBD2 identical over 7 bases. The length of the CDR3 is 17 residues. With V trimmed by 8 bases and J by 1 base, 15 bases remained unmatched. The CDR3 is CASGPPTGLTGTDTQYF. The CDR3 DNA is TGTGCCAGCGGCCCTCCAACGGGACTAACAGGCACAGATACGCAGTATTTT.

This chain connects TRBV12-3 or TRBV12-4 to TRBJ2-3; the match to TRBD2 covers 8 bases. The CDR3 sequence is 15 residues long. Unmatched junction bases numbered 6, after V lost 5 bases and J lost 2 bases. CDR3 sequence (DNA): TGTGCCAGCAGTCACACTAGCGGAAACACAGATACGCAGTATTTT. Its protein is CASSHTSGNTDTQYF.

This chain links TRBV28 with TRBJ1-1; D gene uncertain. The ends were cut back, 6 bases at V and 0 bases at J, with 8 bases in the middle. This CDR3 has 13 amino acids. Germline lookup yields CDR1 MDHEN and CDR2 SYDVKM. For the CDR3, the DNA is TGTGCCAGCAGGACGGAACTGAACACTGAAGCTTTCTTT. Translating it yields CASRTELNTEAFF.

The sample holds many counts of this clonotype. CDR3 bases: TGCGCCAGCAGCTTGGAGGGGCTAGCAGGTTCCGATACGCAGTATTTT. Protein: CASSLEGLAGSDTQYF. The V and J genes are TRBV5-1 and TRBJ2-3; D tentatively fits TRBD1 or TRBD2 (5 bases each). The length of the CDR3 is 16 residues. V was trimmed by 0 bases and J by 6 bases, leaving 17 bases between them. Looked up from germline, CDR1 is SGHRS and CDR2 is YFSETQ.

Only a few counts were recorded for this clonotype. CDR3 DNA: TGTGCCAGCAGTGGAGGCGAGAGGGGGGAGCTGTTTTTT. It is translated as CASSGGERGELFF. The chain carries TRBV2 and TRBJ2-2; no reliable D call. Germline values: CDR1 SNHLY, CDR2 FYNNEI. The CDR3 loop spans 13 amino acids. V was shortened by 4 bases and J by 8 bases, with 11 bases between the two germline ends.

The V call is TRBV6-5, the J call TRBJ1-3; D not resolved. Trimming took off 0 bases at V and 2 bases at J, with 8 bases between the two ends. The germline V gene has CDR1 MNHEY and CDR2 SVGAGI. This CDR3 is 15 amino acids long. The CDR3 sequence: CASSYSGSAGNTIYF. The DNA of the CDR3 is TGTGCCAGCAGTTACTCGGGGTCGGCTGGAAACACCATATATTTT.

This clonotype was detected a few times. The CDR3 DNA sequence: TGCGCCAGCAGCTTACGGGGTGGGGATGTCAAAAACATTCAGTACTTC. Protein sequence: CASSLRGGDVKNIQYF. V gene TRBV5-1 combines with J gene TRBJ2-4; tentatively, D is TRBD2 (5 bases). The V and J ends lost 2 bases and 3 bases respectively, with 15 bases between them. Germline V gene lookup returns CDR1 SGHRS and CDR2 YFSETQ. This CDR3 spans 16 amino acids.

The genes are TRBV11-2 and TRBJ2-2; no firm D call. CDR1 is SGHAT and CDR2 is FQNNGV in the germline V gene. Trimming took off 8 bases at V and 4 bases at J, with 11 bases between the two ends. CDR3 size: 13 residues. The CDR3 DNA reads TGTGCCAGCGAAAACATACCCACCGGGGAGCTGTTTTTT. It codes for CASENIPTGELFF.

This clonotype has only a few counts. V and J are TRBV12-3 or TRBV12-4 and TRBJ1-3; no clear D gene. The CDR3 length is 15 residues. V was cut by 5 bases and J by 0 bases, with 11 bases left in between. The CDR3 sequence is CASSLRPFSGNTIYF. The DNA of the CDR3 is TGTGCCAGCAGTCTTAGACCGTTCTCTGGAAACACCATATATTTT.

CDR3 DNA sequence: TGTGCCAGCAGCCAGAGACGGATTAATCAGCCCCAGCATTTT. Amino acid sequence: CASSQRRINQPQHF. The chain carries TRBV21-1 and TRBJ1-5. TRBV21-1 is a pseudogene locus. The CDR3 is 14 amino acids.